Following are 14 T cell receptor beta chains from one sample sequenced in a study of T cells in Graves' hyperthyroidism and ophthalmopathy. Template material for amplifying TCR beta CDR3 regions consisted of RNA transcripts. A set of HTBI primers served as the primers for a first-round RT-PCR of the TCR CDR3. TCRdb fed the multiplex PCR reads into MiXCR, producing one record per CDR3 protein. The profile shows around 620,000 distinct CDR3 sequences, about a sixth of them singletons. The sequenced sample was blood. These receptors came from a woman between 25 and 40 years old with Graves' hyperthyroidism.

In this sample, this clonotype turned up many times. The CDR3 here is CASSESISRGGETQYF. DNA for the CDR3: TGCGCCAGCAGTGAGTCAATATCCAGGGGAGGAGAGACCCAGTACTTC. This sequence joins TRBV10-1 and TRBJ2-5; D may correspond to TRBD1 or TRBD2 (6 bases each). Trimming removed 0 bases at V and 4 bases at J, with 15 bases between. The CDR3 runs to 16 residues. In germline, CDR1 is WNHNN, CDR2 SYGVQD (reference sequence).

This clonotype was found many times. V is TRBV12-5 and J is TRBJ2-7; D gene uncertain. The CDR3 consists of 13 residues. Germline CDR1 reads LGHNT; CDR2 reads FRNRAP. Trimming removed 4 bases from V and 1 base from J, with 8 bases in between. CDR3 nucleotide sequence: TGTGCTAGTGGTTATTGGGAATCCTACGAGCAGTACTTC. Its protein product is CASGYWESYEQYF.

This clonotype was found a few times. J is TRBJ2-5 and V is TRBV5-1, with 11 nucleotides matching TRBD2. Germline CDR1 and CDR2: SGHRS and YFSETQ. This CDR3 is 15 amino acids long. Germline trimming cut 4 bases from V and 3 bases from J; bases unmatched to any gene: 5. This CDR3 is CASSPGTSGEETQYF. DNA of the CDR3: TGCGCCAGCAGCCCTGGGACTAGCGGTGAAGAGACCCAGTACTTC.

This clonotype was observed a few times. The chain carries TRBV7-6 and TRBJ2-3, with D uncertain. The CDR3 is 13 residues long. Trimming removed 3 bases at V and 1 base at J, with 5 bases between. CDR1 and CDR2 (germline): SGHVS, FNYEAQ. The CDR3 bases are TGTGCCAGCAGCTTTACTGGCACAGATACGCAGTATTTT. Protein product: CASSFTGTDTQYF.

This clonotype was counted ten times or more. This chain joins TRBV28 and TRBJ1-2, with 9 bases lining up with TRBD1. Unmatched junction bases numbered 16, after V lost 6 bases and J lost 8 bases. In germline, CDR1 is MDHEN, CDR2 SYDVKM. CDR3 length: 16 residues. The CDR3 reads CASRHTPGQGFDGYTF. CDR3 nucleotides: TGTGCCAGCAGGCACACTCCGGGACAGGGATTTGACGGCTACACCTTC.

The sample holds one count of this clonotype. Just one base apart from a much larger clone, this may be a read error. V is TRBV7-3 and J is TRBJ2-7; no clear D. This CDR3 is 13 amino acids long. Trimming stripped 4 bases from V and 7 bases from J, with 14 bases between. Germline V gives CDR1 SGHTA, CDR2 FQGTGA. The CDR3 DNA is TGTGCCAGCAGCTACGCACCAGCTGGGGAGCAGTACTTC. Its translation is CASSYAPAGEQYF.

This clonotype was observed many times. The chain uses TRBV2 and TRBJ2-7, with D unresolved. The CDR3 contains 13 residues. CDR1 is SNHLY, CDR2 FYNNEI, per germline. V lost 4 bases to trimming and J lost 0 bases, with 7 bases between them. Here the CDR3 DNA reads TGTGCCAGCAGTGCCTCCCACTCCTACGAGCAGTACTTC. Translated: CASSASHSYEQYF.

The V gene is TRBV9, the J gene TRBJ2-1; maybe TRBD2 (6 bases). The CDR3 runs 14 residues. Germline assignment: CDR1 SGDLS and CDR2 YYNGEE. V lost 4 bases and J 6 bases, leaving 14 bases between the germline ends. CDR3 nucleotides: TGTGCCAGCAGCATAACCGGGACTCCCAATGAGCAGTTCTTC. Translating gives CASSITGTPNEQFF.

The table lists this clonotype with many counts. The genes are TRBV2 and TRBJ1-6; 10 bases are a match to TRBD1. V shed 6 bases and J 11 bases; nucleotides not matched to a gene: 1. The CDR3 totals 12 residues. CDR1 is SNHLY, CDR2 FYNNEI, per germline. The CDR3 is CASRGQGTPLHF. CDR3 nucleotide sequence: TGTGCCAGCAGGGGACAGGGGACACCCCTCCACTTT.

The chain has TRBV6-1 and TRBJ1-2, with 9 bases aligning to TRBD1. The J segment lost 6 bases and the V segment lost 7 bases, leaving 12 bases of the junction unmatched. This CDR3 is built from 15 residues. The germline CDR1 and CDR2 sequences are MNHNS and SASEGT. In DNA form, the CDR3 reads TGTGCCAGCAACGACCTCGGACAGGGGAGAAATGGCTACACCTTC. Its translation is CASNDLGQGRNGYTF.

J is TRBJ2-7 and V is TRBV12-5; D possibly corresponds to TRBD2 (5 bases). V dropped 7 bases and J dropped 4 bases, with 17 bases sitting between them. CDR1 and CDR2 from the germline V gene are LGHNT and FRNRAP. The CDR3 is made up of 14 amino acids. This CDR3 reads CASDGIPPSYEQYF. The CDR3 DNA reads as TGTGCTAGTGACGGGATCCCGCCCTCTTACGAGCAGTACTTC.

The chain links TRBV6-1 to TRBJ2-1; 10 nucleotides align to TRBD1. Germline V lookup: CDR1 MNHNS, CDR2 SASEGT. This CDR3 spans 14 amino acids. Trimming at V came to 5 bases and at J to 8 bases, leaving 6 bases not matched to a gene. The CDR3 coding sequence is TGTGCCAGCAGTTTCGACAGGGGGCGGGATGAGCAGTTCTTC. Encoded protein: CASSFDRGRDEQFF.

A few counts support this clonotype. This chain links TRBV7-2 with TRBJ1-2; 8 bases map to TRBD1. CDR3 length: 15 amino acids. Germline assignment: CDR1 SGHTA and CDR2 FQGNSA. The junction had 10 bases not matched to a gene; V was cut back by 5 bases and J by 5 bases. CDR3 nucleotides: TGTGCCAGCAGCGGCCGGGACAGGAGTCGTTATGGCTACACCTTC. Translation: CASSGRDRSRYGYTF. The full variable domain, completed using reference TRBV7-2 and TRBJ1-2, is GAGVSQSPSNKVTEKGKDVELRCDPISGHTALYWYRQSLGQGLEFLIYFQGNSAPDKSGLPSDRFSAERTGGSVSTLTIQRTQQEDSAVYLCASSGRDRSRYGYTFGSGTRLTVV.

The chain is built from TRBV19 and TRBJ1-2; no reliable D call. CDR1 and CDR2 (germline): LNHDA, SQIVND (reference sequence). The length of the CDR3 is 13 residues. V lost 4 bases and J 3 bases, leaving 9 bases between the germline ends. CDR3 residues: CASSTGLYYGYTF. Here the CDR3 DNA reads TGTGCCAGTAGTACCGGACTGTACTATGGCTACACCTTC. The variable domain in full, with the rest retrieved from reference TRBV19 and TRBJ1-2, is DGGITQSPKYLFRKEGQNVTLSCEQNLNHDAMYWYRQDPGQGLRLIYYSQIVNDFQKGDIAEGYSVSREKKESFPLTVTSAQKNPTAFYLCASSTGLYYGYTFGSGTRLTVV.